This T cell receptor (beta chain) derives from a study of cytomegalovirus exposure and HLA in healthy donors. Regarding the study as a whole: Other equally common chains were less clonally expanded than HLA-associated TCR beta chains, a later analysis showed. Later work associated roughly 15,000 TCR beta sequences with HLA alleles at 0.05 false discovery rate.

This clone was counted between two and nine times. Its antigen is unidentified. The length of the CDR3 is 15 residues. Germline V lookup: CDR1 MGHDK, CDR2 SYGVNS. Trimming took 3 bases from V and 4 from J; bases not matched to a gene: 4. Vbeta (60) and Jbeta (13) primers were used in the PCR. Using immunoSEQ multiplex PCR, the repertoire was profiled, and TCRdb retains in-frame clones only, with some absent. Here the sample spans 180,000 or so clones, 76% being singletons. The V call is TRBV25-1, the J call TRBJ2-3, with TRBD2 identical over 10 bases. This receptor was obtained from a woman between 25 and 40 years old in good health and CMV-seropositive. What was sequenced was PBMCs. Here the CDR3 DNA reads TGTGCCAGCAGTGACGCAAGCGGGGGGGCAGATACGCAGTATTTT. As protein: CASSDASGGADTQYF.